The count of the clone carrying this TCR beta chain is one. No antigen is known for it. This record belongs to a study of T cell responses to AZD1222 COVID-19 vaccine. General observations from the study: Following two doses of AZD1222, Spike-specific TCR breadth and depth rose.

The trim removed 3 bases at V and 0 bases at J, leaving 6 bases unmatched. The CDR3 loop spans 16 amino acids. In germline, CDR1 is SGHRS, CDR2 YFSETQ. Method: immunoSEQ multiplex PCR; TCRdb's copy keeps in-frame clones and lacks some. The sample carries roughly 86,000 clones, more than 80% recorded once. Here the sequenced sample was peripheral blood, taken on day 0 of AZD1222 vaccination. The chain employs TRBV5-1 and TRBJ1-3; TRBD1 agrees at 7 bases. The TCR was taken from an adult in good health. The CDR3 DNA follows: TGCGCCAGCAGCTCGGGACAGCCCCGCTCTGGAAACACCATATATTTT. It specifies CASSSGQPRSGNTIYF.